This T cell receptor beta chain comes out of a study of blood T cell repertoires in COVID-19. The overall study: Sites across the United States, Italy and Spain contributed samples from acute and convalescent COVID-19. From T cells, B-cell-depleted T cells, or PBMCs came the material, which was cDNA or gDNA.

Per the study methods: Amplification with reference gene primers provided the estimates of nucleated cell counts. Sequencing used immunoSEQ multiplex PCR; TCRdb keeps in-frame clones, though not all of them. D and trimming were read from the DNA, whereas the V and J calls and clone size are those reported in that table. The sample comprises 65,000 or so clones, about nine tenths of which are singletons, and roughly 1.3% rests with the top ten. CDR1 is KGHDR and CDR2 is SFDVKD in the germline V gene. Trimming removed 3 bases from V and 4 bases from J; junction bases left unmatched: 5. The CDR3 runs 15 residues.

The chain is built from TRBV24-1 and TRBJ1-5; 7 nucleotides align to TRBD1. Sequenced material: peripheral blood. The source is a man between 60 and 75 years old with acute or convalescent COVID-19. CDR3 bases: TGTGCCACCAGTGATCGACAGGGTGGGAATCAGCCCCAGCATTTT. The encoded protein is CATSDRQGGNQPQHF.